The 25 T cell receptor beta chains presented below share a single source sample, sequenced in a study of T cell clonotyping in hematopoietic cell transplantation. The assay was immunoSEQ multiplex PCR, and TCRdb's table has in-frame clones only and misses some. The sample yields 2,100 or so clones, 90% to 95% seen once. The sequenced sample was peripheral blood mononuclear cells. All receptors come from a man aged 50 to 60 in good health. Some clones in this sample may be carry-over from other donors' samples.

The rearrangement links TRBV5-1 to TRBJ2-7; TRBD1 is a possible D gene (5 bases). From germline, CDR1 is SGHRS and CDR2 YFSETQ. Trimming took off 2 bases at V and 2 bases at J, with 11 bases between the two ends. CDR3 length: 14 residues. The DNA for the CDR3 is TGCGCCAGCAGCTTCAAGGGGTGGGCCTACGAGCAGTACTTC. This gives the protein CASSFKGWAYEQYF.

The chain links TRBV6-5 to TRBJ2-1; D ambiguous. Looked up from germline, CDR1 is MNHEY and CDR2 is SVGAGI. The V end lost 4 bases, the J end lost 1 base, and 8 bases lay between the germline ends. The CDR3 is 14 residues long. The CDR3 bases are TGTGCCAGCAGTTCCTTTGGTTCCTACAATGAGCAGTTCTTC. It translates to CASSSFGSYNEQFF.

This clone was seen once. V and J are TRBV27 and TRBJ2-2; 10 nucleotides match TRBD1. Germline V gene lookup returns CDR1 MNHEY and CDR2 SMNVEV (reference sequence). CDR3 length: 14 amino acids. Losses at the gene ends were 10 bases for V and 6 bases for J; bases not matched to a gene: 8. CDR3 in amino acids: CATRDRGKAGELFF. In nucleotides, the CDR3 is TGTGCCACCAGGGACAGGGGTAAAGCCGGGGAGCTGTTTTTT.

The chain combines TRBV4-3 with TRBJ1-1; tentative D call: TRBD1 (5 bases). Germline loops: CDR1 LGHNA, CDR2 YSLEER. V dropped 0 bases and J dropped 1 base, with 9 bases sitting between them. The CDR3 extends over 15 amino acids. CDR3 sequence (DNA): TGCGCCAGCAGCCAAGATGGCCAGGGGAACACTGAAGCTTTCTTT. This gives the protein CASSQDGQGNTEAFF.

Comments on this clone: One end of the junction does not line up with germline, which may come from a read error. The CDR3 DNA is TGTGCCAGCGGTGATGGCGCTGAAGCTTTCTTT. Protein product: CASGDGAEAFF. V gene TRBV6-1 combines with J gene TRBJ1-1; D unclear. The CDR3 contains 11 residues. The germline CDR1 and CDR2 sequences are MNHNS and SASEGT.

V and J are TRBV7-8 and TRBJ2-1, with D unresolved. The CDR3 extends over 15 amino acids. CDR1 is SGHVS and CDR2 is FQNEAQ in the germline V gene. Trimming took 1 base from V and 2 from J, leaving 9 bases between them. CDR3 residues: CASSLDADTYNEQFF. CDR3 DNA sequence: TGTGCCAGCAGCTTAGATGCGGATACCTACAATGAGCAGTTCTTC.

The chain recombines TRBV6-1 with TRBJ2-3; D is tentatively TRBD1 or TRBD2 (5 bases each). Germline V gene data show CDR1 as MNHNS and CDR2 as SASEGT. Trimming pared 6 bases from V and 6 bases from J, leaving 10 bases between. The CDR3 contains 12 residues. The CDR3 loop reads CASSSEGDTQYF. The CDR3 DNA is TGTGCCAGCAGCTCCGAGGGGGATACGCAGTATTTT.

This clone was counted a single time. The V and J genes are TRBV9 and TRBJ1-2; maybe TRBD1 (5 bases). Germline CDR1 reads SGDLS; CDR2 reads YYNGEE. V lost 3 bases to trimming and J lost 1 base, with 19 bases between them. The CDR3 has 17 amino acids. This CDR3 is CASSATWLRGSNYGYTF. In DNA, the CDR3 is TGTGCCAGCAGCGCCACGTGGTTGAGGGGAAGTAACTATGGCTACACCTTC.

The table lists this clone with a count of one. The CDR3 loop reads CASSLAWDQPQHF. The CDR3 DNA reads as TGTGCCAGCAGTTTAGCTTGGGATCAGCCCCAGCATTTT. The chain uses TRBV27 and TRBJ1-5; D ambiguous. Trimming left V 2 bases short and J 5 bases short, with 7 bases between. The CDR3 spans 13 residues. Germline V gene lookup returns CDR1 MNHEY and CDR2 SMNVEV (reference sequence).

This chain connects TRBV30 to TRBJ2-5; either TRBD1 or TRBD2 may supply D (6 bases each). Germline CDR1 reads GTSNPN; CDR2 reads SVGIG (reference sequence). V lost 3 bases and J lost 2, with 16 bases in between. The CDR3 runs to 15 residues. The CDR3 DNA sequence: TGTGCCTGGAGCCCTCGAGGGGGGTGGCAAGAGACCCAGTACTTC. Protein product: CAWSPRGGWQETQYF. The full variable domain, with the rest looked up from reference TRBV30 and TRBJ2-5, is SQTIHQWPATLVQPVGSPLSLECTVEGTSNPNLYWYRQAAGRGLQLLFYSVGIGQISSEVPQNLSASRPQDRQFILSSKKLLLSDSGFYLCAWSPRGGWQETQYFGPGTRLLVL.

V gene TRBV5-6 combines with J gene TRBJ1-5; 8 bases align to TRBD1. J gave up 1 base and V 3 bases, and 6 bases lay outside the gene matches. Looked up from germline, CDR1 is SGHDT and CDR2 is YYEEEE. The CDR3 consists of 16 residues. CDR3 loop: CASSSTYRGSNQPQHF. The CDR3 DNA follows: TGTGCCAGCAGCTCCACCTACAGGGGGAGCAATCAGCCCCAGCATTTT. Combining the CDR3 with reference TRBV5-6 and TRBJ1-5 gives the whole variable domain DAGVTQSPTHLIKTRGQQVTLRCSPKSGHDTVSWYQQALGQGPQFIFQYYEEEERQRGNFPDRFSGHQFPNYSSELNVNALLLGDSALYLCASSSTYRGSNQPQHFGDGTRLSIL.

V is TRBV6-1 and J is TRBJ1-3; 7 bases align to TRBD1. Germline CDR1 and CDR2: MNHNS and SASEGT. V was clipped by 6 bases and J by 0 bases; unmatched bases: 5. The CDR3 extends over 15 amino acids. The CDR3 region is CASRQGKSSGNTIYF. As DNA, the CDR3 is TGTGCCAGCAGACAGGGGAAAAGCTCTGGAAACACCATATATTTT.

This rearrangement joins TRBV4-3 to TRBJ2-1; no firm D call. V lost 4 bases, J lost 2 bases, and 15 bases lay in between. The CDR3 covers 16 residues. Germline-derived CDR1 and CDR2 are LGHNA and YSLEER. CDR3 coding DNA: TGCGCCAGCAGCCCCAATCAAGAGAAAACCTACAATGAGCAGTTCTTC. Encoded protein: CASSPNQEKTYNEQFF.

V usage is TRBV2 and J usage is TRBJ1-2; no reliable D call. Trimming cost V 10 bases and J 1 base, with 19 bases left between them. Germline CDR1 and CDR2: SNHLY and FYNNEI. CDR3 length: 15 residues. The CDR3 coding sequence is TGTGCCACCCTAGAAGGCCTCACCCTTAACTATGGCTACACCTTC. Translating gives CATLEGLTLNYGYTF.

J is TRBJ1-5 and V is TRBV9, with TRBD1 as a possible D gene (6 bases). Germline assignment: CDR1 SGDLS and CDR2 YYNGEE. V gave up 0 bases and J gave up 3 bases, with 10 bases separating them. This CDR3 contains 15 residues. The DNA for the CDR3 is TGTGCCAGCAGCGTAGAGGCAGGGGCCAATCAGCCCCAGCATTTT. Encoded protein: CASSVEAGANQPQHF.

This clone has a single count. V and J are TRBV5-6 and TRBJ1-4; D is undetermined. Germline loops: CDR1 SGHDT, CDR2 YYEEEE. Trimming stripped 0 bases from V and 7 bases from J, with 13 bases between. The CDR3 consists of 15 residues. CDR3 region: CASSLVPGDGEKLFF. The CDR3 DNA sequence: TGTGCCAGCAGCTTGGTTCCCGGGGATGGTGAAAAACTGTTTTTT. The full variable domain, its missing parts supplied by reference TRBV5-6 and TRBJ1-4, is DAGVTQSPTHLIKTRGQQVTLRCSPKSGHDTVSWYQQALGQGPQFIFQYYEEEERQRGNFPDRFSGHQFPNYSSELNVNALLLGDSALYLCASSLVPGDGEKLFFGSGTQLSVL.

The chain recombines TRBV7-9 with TRBJ1-2; the D gene is possibly TRBD1 (6 bases). The CDR3 runs 15 residues. Germline assignment: CDR1 SEHNR and CDR2 FQNEAQ (reference sequence). Between the trimmed V and J ends, which lost 1 base and 4 bases, there was a span of 13 bases. For the CDR3, the DNA is TGTGCCAGCAGCTTAGGGGAACAGGGAAGCTATGGCTACACCTTC. Its translation is CASSLGEQGSYGYTF.

The rearrangement joins TRBV7-2 to TRBJ2-3; no clear D. The CDR3 is 13 residues long. Looked up from germline, CDR1 is SGHTA and CDR2 is FQGNSA. Trimming took 3 bases from V and 4 from J, leaving 8 bases between them. The CDR3 DNA sequence: TGTGCCAGCAGCTTGATGGCCCCAGATACGCAGTATTTT. It encodes CASSLMAPDTQYF. Full variable domain (missing parts from reference TRBV7-2 and TRBJ2-3): GAGVSQSPSNKVTEKGKDVELRCDPISGHTALYWYRQSLGQGLEFLIYFQGNSAPDKSGLPSDRFSAERTGGSVSTLTIQRTQQEDSAVYLCASSLMAPDTQYFGPGTRLTVL.

This chain links TRBV5-4 with TRBJ1-2; 10 bases agree with TRBD1. The CDR3 is 15 residues long. CDR1 is SGHNT and CDR2 is YYREEE in the germline V gene (reference sequence). V lost 5 bases and J lost 8; bases outside the gene matches: 12. CDR3 in amino acids: CASSFPRDRGEGYTF. For the CDR3, the DNA is TGTGCCAGCAGTTTCCCTCGGGACAGGGGAGAGGGCTACACCTTC.

The rearrangement joins TRBV27 to TRBJ2-7; D possibly matches TRBD1 or TRBD2 (5 bases each). Germline V gene sequence: CDR1 MNHEY, CDR2 SMNVEV (reference sequence). Trimming removed 2 bases at V and 9 bases at J, with 14 bases between. The CDR3 loop spans 13 amino acids. CDR3 protein: CASSLRTGDGQYF. In nucleotides, the CDR3 is TGTGCCAGCAGTTTACGGACCGGGGACGGGCAGTACTTC.

The genes are TRBV2 and TRBJ1-3, with 10 bases fitting TRBD1. J gave up 2 bases and V 4 bases, and 2 bases lay outside the gene matches. This CDR3 has 15 residues. The germline gives CDR1 SNHLY, CDR2 FYNNEI. CDR3 DNA: TGTGCCAGCAGTGGGGACAGGGGCGCTGGAAACACCATATATTTT. Translating it yields CASSGDRGAGNTIYF.

J is TRBJ2-2 and V is TRBV9; 7 bases align to TRBD1. The length of the CDR3 is 15 residues. Losses at the gene ends were 1 base for V and 8 bases for J; bases not matched to a gene: 8. In germline, CDR1 is SGDLS, CDR2 YYNGEE. The CDR3 protein is CASSVSDRTEGELFF. For the CDR3, the DNA is TGTGCCAGCAGCGTATCGGACAGGACGGAGGGGGAGCTGTTTTTT. The full variable domain, in which reference TRBV9 and TRBJ2-2 provide the parts outside the CDR3, is DSGVTQTPKHLITATGQRVTLRCSPRSGDLSVYWYQQSLDQGLQFLIQYYNGEERAKGNILERFSAQQFPDLHSELNLSSLELGDSALYFCASSVSDRTEGELFFGEGSRLTVL.

The chain joins TRBV9 to TRBJ1-3; no clear D gene. Trimming pared 0 bases from V and 0 bases from J, leaving 7 bases between. Germline V gives CDR1 SGDLS, CDR2 YYNGEE. The CDR3 totals 15 residues. CDR3 in DNA: TGTGCCAGCAGCGTAGGAAGTGACTCTGGAAACACCATATATTTT. Protein product: CASSVGSDSGNTIYF.

V gene TRBV7-2 combines with J gene TRBJ1-1; TRBD1 matches 8 bases. The junction had 4 bases not matched to a gene; V was cut back by 2 bases and J by 5 bases. Germline lookup yields CDR1 SGHTA and CDR2 FQGNSA. The CDR3 spans 14 residues. The CDR3 loop is CASSLSGGGTEAFF. In nucleotides, the CDR3 is TGTGCCAGCAGCTTATCAGGGGGCGGAACTGAAGCTTTCTTT.

The V call is TRBV6-1, the J call TRBJ1-2, with 8 bases that match TRBD1. V lost 9 bases to trimming and J lost 0 bases; unmatched junction nucleotides: 6. CDR1 is MNHNS, CDR2 SASEGT, per germline. The CDR3 is made up of 14 amino acids. The CDR3 DNA sequence: TGTGCCAGTCAGCCAGGGGGCACTAACTATGGCTACACCTTC. The encoded protein is CASQPGGTNYGYTF.